What follows are 28 T cell receptor beta chains derived from one specimen sequenced in a study of shared clonotypes between healthy human individuals (dated by TCRdb to between 2020 and 2021). The library was built by means of the immunoSEQ multiplex PCR assay. TCRdb mirrors the immuneACCESS table, restricted to in-frame sequences. Some clones are absent from its copies; in checked studies, under half trace to an unresolved V gene, and the reason for the others is unknown. Within this sample are around 340,000 clones, with over 70% of them counted one time only. Jointly, the top ten make up about 10% of the sample. Sequencing was done on a sample of memory CD4+ T cells sorted from blood. In the paper's terms, the cell subset or site label means: CD45RA-negative fraction. The receptors derive from a man under 40 in good health.

CDR3 in DNA: TGTGCCTGGAGTGCGGGGGCCCACGAGCAGTACTTC. Translated, it gives CAWSAGAHEQYF. The genes are TRBV30 and TRBJ2-7; either TRBD1 or TRBD2 may supply D (6 bases each). The CDR3 covers 12 residues. Germline lookup yields CDR1 GTSNPN and CDR2 SVGIG (reference sequence). Trimming took off 1 base at V and 5 bases at J, with 9 bases between the two ends.

The chain recombines TRBV18 with TRBJ2-2; D may be TRBD1 (6 bases). The CDR3 has 16 residues. Germline V lookup: CDR1 KGHSH, CDR2 LQKENI. The V end was cut by 0 bases, the J end by 3 bases, with 11 bases between. CDR3 residues: CASSPPRTADTGELFF. CDR3 DNA: TGTGCCAGCTCACCACCGAGGACAGCGGACACCGGGGAGCTGTTTTTT. The whole variable domain, filled in from reference TRBV18 and TRBJ2-2, reads NAGVMQNPRHLVRRRGQEARLRCSPMKGHSHVYWYRQLPEEGLKFMVYLQKENIIDESGMPKERFSAEFPKEGPSILRIQQVVRGDSAAYFCASSPPRTADTGELFFGEGSRLTVL.

The chain uses TRBV2 and TRBJ2-3; TRBD1 agrees at 7 bases. From germline, CDR1 is SNHLY and CDR2 FYNNEI. The CDR3 is 15 amino acids. V shed 5 bases and J 1 base; nucleotides not matched to a gene: 6. CDR3 protein: CASSPRQGGTDTQYF. CDR3 bases: TGTGCCAGCAGTCCACGACAGGGAGGCACAGATACGCAGTATTTT.

This clone was seen at least ten times. This chain connects TRBV13 to TRBJ2-7; possibly TRBD1 for D (6 bases). CDR3 length: 16 residues. CDR1 and CDR2 (germline): PRHDT, FYEKMQ (reference sequence). Trimming took 0 bases from V and 2 from J, leaving 14 bases between them. This CDR3 reads CASSLGRGRGAYEQYF. The CDR3, as DNA: TGTGCCAGCAGCTTAGGCAGGGGCAGGGGAGCCTACGAGCAGTACTTC. Filled out from reference TRBV13 and TRBJ2-7, the complete variable domain reads AAGVIQSPRHLIKEKRETATLKCYPIPRHDTVYWYQQGPGQDPQFLISFYEKMQSDKGSIPDRFSAQQFSDYHSELNMSSLELGDSALYFCASSLGRGRGAYEQYFGPGTRLTVT.

This clone is a singleton in its sample. The chain employs TRBV5-6 and TRBJ2-1, with 8 bases matching TRBD2. This CDR3 region has 13 residues. The trim removed 3 bases at V and 9 bases at J, leaving 5 bases unmatched. CDR1 and CDR2 from the germline V gene are SGHDT and YYEEEE. CDR3 coding DNA: TGTGCCAGCAGCTACCGACTAGCGAGTGAGCAGTTCTTC. Translation: CASSYRLASEQFF. Complete variable domain (other parts from reference TRBV5-6 and TRBJ2-1): DAGVTQSPTHLIKTRGQQVTLRCSPKSGHDTVSWYQQALGQGPQFIFQYYEEEERQRGNFPDRFSGHQFPNYSSELNVNALLLGDSALYLCASSYRLASEQFFGPGTRLTVL.

The chain couples TRBV19 to TRBJ1-5; D call uncertain. CDR3 size: 15 residues. The germline gives CDR1 LNHDA, CDR2 SQIVND (reference sequence). V lost 7 bases, J lost 0 bases, and 13 bases lay in between. CDR3 sequence: CASKQYGNSNQPQHF. For the CDR3, the DNA is TGTGCCAGTAAGCAATACGGAAATAGCAATCAGCCCCAGCATTTT.

This clone has only a few counts. The V call is TRBV7-8, the J call TRBJ2-7; tentative D call: TRBD1 (6 bases). Trimming left V 1 base short and J 5 bases short, with 9 bases between. Per germline, CDR1 SGHVS and CDR2 FQNEAQ. This CDR3 has 13 residues. For the CDR3, the DNA is TGTGCCAGCAGCTTAGACAGGGTCGACGAGCAGTACTTC. It codes for CASSLDRVDEQYF. The full variable domain, with the rest looked up from reference TRBV7-8 and TRBJ2-7, is GAGVSQSPRYKVAKRGQDVALRCDPISGHVSLFWYQQALGQGPEFLTYFQNEAQLDKSGLPSDRFFAERPEGSVSTLKIQRTQQEDSAVYLCASSLDRVDEQYFGPGTRLTVT.

This chain uses TRBV9 with TRBJ2-1, with 10 positions matching TRBD2. V dropped 0 bases and J dropped 2; count of bases not matched to a gene: 8. This CDR3 has 18 residues. The germline gives CDR1 SGDLS, CDR2 YYNGEE. DNA for the CDR3: TGTGCCAGCAGCGTAGGGACTAGCGGAACGCCGGCCTACAATGAGCAGTTCTTC. This translates into CASSVGTSGTPAYNEQFF.

In this sample, this clone turned up once. The rearrangement uses TRBV11-2 and TRBJ1-2; D not resolved. The CDR3 has 13 residues. Germline V gene data show CDR1 as SGHAT and CDR2 as FQNNGV. Trimming cost V 1 base and J 8 bases, with 11 bases left between them. CDR3 residues: CASSLVTSVGYTF. CDR3 DNA sequence: TGTGCCAGCAGCTTAGTAACCTCGGTGGGCTACACCTTC.

The chain is built from TRBV2 and TRBJ2-2, with D unresolved. The germline gives CDR1 SNHLY, CDR2 FYNNEI. V gave up 7 bases and J gave up 5 bases, with 11 bases separating them. CDR3 size: 13 residues. CDR3 sequence: CASMGILTGELFF. CDR3 DNA: TGTGCCAGCATGGGCATATTAACCGGGGAGCTGTTTTTT.

The V call is TRBV28, the J call TRBJ2-5; TRBD1 agrees at 9 bases. The CDR3 has 14 amino acids. CDR1 is MDHEN and CDR2 is SYDVKM in the germline V gene. The V segment lost 6 bases and the J segment 4 bases; nucleotides outside the gene matches: 6. The CDR3 loop is CASRPDRGRETQYF. CDR3 DNA sequence: TGTGCCAGCAGACCGGACAGGGGTCGAGAGACCCAGTACTTC. Together with reference TRBV28 and TRBJ2-5, the CDR3 gives the full variable domain: DVKVTQSSRYLVKRTGEKVFLECVQDMDHENMFWYRQDPGLGLRLIYFSYDVKMKEKGDIPEGYSVSREKKERFSLILESASTNQTSMYLCASRPDRGRETQYFGPGTRLLVL.

The rearrangement joins TRBV25-1 to TRBJ2-1, with 10 bases identical to TRBD2. The ends lost 2 bases at V and 3 bases at J; junction bases unmatched: 4. Germline V gives CDR1 MGHDK, CDR2 SYGVNS. The CDR3 length is 16 residues. The CDR3 spells CASSERVAGGYNEQFF. The DNA for the CDR3 is TGTGCCAGCAGTGAACGGGTAGCGGGAGGCTACAATGAGCAGTTCTTC.

V gene TRBV2 combines with J gene TRBJ2-2; D is possibly TRBD2 (5 bases). Germline loops: CDR1 SNHLY, CDR2 FYNNEI. This CDR3 contains 15 residues. With 4 bases removed from V and 4 bases from J, the gap between germline ends came to 13 bases. The CDR3 here is CASSGSRATTGELFF. The CDR3 DNA sequence: TGTGCCAGCAGTGGTTCGCGGGCCACCACCGGGGAGCTGTTTTTT.

The gene calls are TRBV5-1 and TRBJ2-3; TRBD2 is a possible D gene (5 bases). The CDR3 is 15 residues long. Per the germline V gene, CDR1 is SGHRS and CDR2 is YFSETQ. Trimming left V 0 bases short and J 0 bases short, with 8 bases between. As DNA, the CDR3 is TGCGCCAGCAGCTTGGAGGGCGGGAGCACAGATACGCAGTATTTT. Residues: CASSLEGGSTDTQYF.

As to this clone: The sample contains more than one DNA sequence encoding this CDR3. This chain uses TRBV11-2 with TRBJ2-5; D not resolved. Trimming shortened V by 1 base and J by 1 base, and 4 bases separated the two germline ends. Germline CDR1 is SGHAT and CDR2 is FQNNGV. The CDR3 spans 13 residues. CDR3 residues: CASSLGGQETQYF. The CDR3 nucleotides are TGTGCCAGCAGCTTAGGGGGCCAAGAGACCCAGTACTTC.

The V call is TRBV18, the J call TRBJ1-3; 8 positions match TRBD1. The germline V gene encodes CDR1 KGHSH and CDR2 LQKENI. This CDR3 is 15 amino acids long. The V gene end was trimmed by 3 bases and the J gene end by 1 base; junction bases not matched to a gene: 2. CDR3 protein: CASSPRTGSGNTIYF. The CDR3 nucleotides are TGTGCCAGCTCACCGCGGACAGGGTCTGGAAACACCATATATTTT.

The chain employs TRBV7-6 and TRBJ1-4; a possible D gene is TRBD1 (5 bases). Trimming cost V 5 bases and J 10 bases, with 17 bases left between them. The CDR3 consists of 14 residues. Germline V gives CDR1 SGHVS, CDR2 FNYEAQ. For the CDR3, the DNA is TGTGCCAGCAGCCAAGATGGGGCTTGGGGAAAACTGTTTTTT. Translating gives CASSQDGAWGKLFF.

The chain carries TRBV18 and TRBJ2-7; a weak D match, TRBD1 (5 bases). The length of the CDR3 is 14 residues. Germline V gene lookup returns CDR1 KGHSH and CDR2 LQKENI. Trimming took 2 bases from V and 5 from J, leaving 13 bases between them. The CDR3 spells CASSPIGRVHEQYF. DNA for the CDR3: TGTGCCAGCTCACCAATCGGCAGGGTTCACGAGCAGTACTTC. The variable domain in full, with the rest retrieved from reference TRBV18 and TRBJ2-7, is NAGVMQNPRHLVRRRGQEARLRCSPMKGHSHVYWYRQLPEEGLKFMVYLQKENIIDESGMPKERFSAEFPKEGPSILRIQQVVRGDSAAYFCASSPIGRVHEQYFGPGTRLTVT.

J is TRBJ2-6 and V is TRBV2, with D possibly matching TRBD1 (6 bases). There are 13 residues in the CDR3. The ends were cut back, 2 bases at V and 12 bases at J, with 11 bases in the middle. Germline assignment: CDR1 SNHLY and CDR2 FYNNEI. The CDR3, as DNA: TGTGCCAGCAGTGAAATACAGGGTGGCGTCCTGACTTTC. Residues: CASSEIQGGVLTF. Drawing the rest from reference TRBV2 and TRBJ2-6, the complete variable domain is EPEVTQTPSHQVTQMGQEVILRCVPISNHLYFYWYRQILGQKVEFLVSFYNNEISEKSEIFDDQFSVERPDGSNFTLKIRSTKLEDSAMYFCASSEIQGGVLTFGAGSRLTVL.

The rearrangement uses TRBV11-2 and TRBJ1-3; D is ambiguous. The CDR3 is 15 amino acids. Germline V gene sequence: CDR1 SGHAT, CDR2 FQNNGV. The ends were cut back, 5 bases at V and 0 bases at J, with 11 bases in the middle. CDR3 nucleotides: TGTGCCAGCAGCCCCAGCGGCTTCTCTGGAAACACCATATATTTT. Residues: CASSPSGFSGNTIYF.

This clone has just one count. The chain uses TRBV5-6 and TRBJ1-2, with D hard to call. Per germline, CDR1 SGHDT and CDR2 YYEEEE. Trimming shortened V by 6 bases and J by 4 bases, and 13 bases separated the two germline ends. This CDR3 is 13 amino acids long. The CDR3 nucleotides read TGTGCCAGCAAAAATAGGGAGAGCTATGGCTACACCTTC. This codes for CASKNRESYGYTF.

The chain combines TRBV5-4 with TRBJ1-5; D is undetermined. The germline CDR1 and CDR2 sequences are SGHNT and YYREEE (reference sequence). This CDR3 region has 13 residues. Trimming took off 0 bases at V and 4 bases at J, with 5 bases between the two ends. The DNA of the CDR3 is TGTGCCAGCAGCTTGGTGGATAATCAGCCCCAGCATTTT. This sequence encodes CASSLVDNQPQHF.

The V gene is TRBV19, the J gene TRBJ1-5; D possibly corresponds to TRBD1 (6 bases). Trimming shortened V by 6 bases and J by 2 bases, and 17 bases separated the two germline ends. Germline CDR1 LNHDA, CDR2 SQIVND (reference sequence). The CDR3 sequence is 16 residues long. CDR3 DNA: TGTGCCAGTAGAGCCCCCAGGGGTGCGGGCAATCAGCCCCAGCATTTT. Translated: CASRAPRGAGNQPQHF. The full variable domain, rest sourced from reference TRBV19 and TRBJ1-5, is DGGITQSPKYLFRKEGQNVTLSCEQNLNHDAMYWYRQDPGQGLRLIYYSQIVNDFQKGDIAEGYSVSREKKESFPLTVTSAQKNPTAFYLCASRAPRGAGNQPQHFGDGTRLSIL.

The chain is built from TRBV6-1 and TRBJ2-4; TRBD1 might be the D (6 bases). V was pared by 4 bases and J by 1 base, with 8 bases between. The CDR3 is 14 amino acids. Looked up from germline, CDR1 is MNHNS and CDR2 is SASEGT. This CDR3 is CASSATGAKNIQYF. DNA for the CDR3: TGTGCCAGCAGTGCCACAGGGGCCAAAAACATTCAGTACTTC.

The chain carries TRBV18 and TRBJ1-4; D call uncertain. Germline V gene sequence: CDR1 KGHSH, CDR2 LQKENI. V was cut by 6 bases and J by 0 bases, with 14 bases left in between. This CDR3 spans 16 amino acids. CDR3 bases: TGTGCCAGCTCCGGGTCGATCCCTGCAACTAATGAAAAACTGTTTTTT. Its translation: CASSGSIPATNEKLFF.

This clone was picked up many times. The chain recombines TRBV6-1 with TRBJ1-5, with 7 nucleotides matching TRBD1. Germline CDR1 is MNHNS and CDR2 is SASEGT. V shed 0 bases and J 7 bases; nucleotides not matched to a gene: 6. The CDR3 is 15 amino acids. In DNA, the CDR3 is TGTGCCAGCAGTGAAGCGTACTACAGGGGCCAGCCCCAGCATTTT. This sequence encodes CASSEAYYRGQPQHF.

This clone came up once. The rearrangement joins TRBV28 to TRBJ1-4; D ambiguous. The CDR3 loop spans 14 amino acids. With 10 bases removed from V and 8 bases from J, the gap between germline ends came to 20 bases. In germline, CDR1 is MDHEN, CDR2 SYDVKM. As DNA, the CDR3 is TGTGCCACCCTTTCATTATCCAGATTAGAAAAACTGTTTTTT. Its translation is CATLSLSRLEKLFF.

This chain joins TRBV7-2 and TRBJ2-3; 7 nucleotides agree with TRBD2. V trimming: 1 base; J trimming: 9 bases; junction bases outside the gene matches: 10. Germline CDR1 and CDR2: SGHTA and FQGNSA. This CDR3 region has 15 residues. The CDR3 region is CASSLGLAATQTQYF. The CDR3 DNA is TGTGCCAGCAGCTTAGGCCTAGCGGCCACCCAAACGCAGTATTTT.